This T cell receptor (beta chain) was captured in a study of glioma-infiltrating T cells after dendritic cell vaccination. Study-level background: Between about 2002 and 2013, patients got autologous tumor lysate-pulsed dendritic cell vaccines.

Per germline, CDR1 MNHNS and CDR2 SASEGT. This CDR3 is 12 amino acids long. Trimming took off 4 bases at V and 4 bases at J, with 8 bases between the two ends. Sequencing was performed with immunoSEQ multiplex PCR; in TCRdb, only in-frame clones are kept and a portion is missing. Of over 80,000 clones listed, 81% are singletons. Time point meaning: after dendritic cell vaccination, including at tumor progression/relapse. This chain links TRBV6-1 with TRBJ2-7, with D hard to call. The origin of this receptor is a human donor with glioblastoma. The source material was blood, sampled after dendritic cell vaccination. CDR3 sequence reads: CASSVVRYEQYF. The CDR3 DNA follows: TGTGCCAGCAGTGTCGTGAGATACGAGCAGTACTTC.